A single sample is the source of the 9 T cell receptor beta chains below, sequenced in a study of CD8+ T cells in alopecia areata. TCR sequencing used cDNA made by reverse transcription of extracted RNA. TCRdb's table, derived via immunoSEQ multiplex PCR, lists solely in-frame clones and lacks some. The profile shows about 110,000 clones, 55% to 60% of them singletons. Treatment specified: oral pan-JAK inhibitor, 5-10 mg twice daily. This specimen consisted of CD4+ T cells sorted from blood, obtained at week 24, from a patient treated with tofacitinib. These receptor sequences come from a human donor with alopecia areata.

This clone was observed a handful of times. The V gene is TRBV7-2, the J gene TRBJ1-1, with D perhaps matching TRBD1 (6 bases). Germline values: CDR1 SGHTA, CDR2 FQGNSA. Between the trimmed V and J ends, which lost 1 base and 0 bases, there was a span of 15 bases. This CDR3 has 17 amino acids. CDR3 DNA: TGTGCCAGCAGCTTAGTAGGGGGAGGGTCTATGAACACTGAAGCTTTCTTT. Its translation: CASSLVGGGSMNTEAFF. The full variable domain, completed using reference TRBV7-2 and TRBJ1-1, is GAGVSQSPSNKVTEKGKDVELRCDPISGHTALYWYRQSLGQGLEFLIYFQGNSAPDKSGLPSDRFSAERTGGSVSTLTIQRTQQEDSAVYLCASSLVGGGSMNTEAFFGQGTRLTVV.

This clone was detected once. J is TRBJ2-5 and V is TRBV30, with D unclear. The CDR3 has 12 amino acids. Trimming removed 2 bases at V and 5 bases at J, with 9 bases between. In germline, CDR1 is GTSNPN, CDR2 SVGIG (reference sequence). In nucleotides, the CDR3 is TGTGCCTGGAGTAATGTGTGGGAGACCCAGTACTTC. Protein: CAWSNVWETQYF. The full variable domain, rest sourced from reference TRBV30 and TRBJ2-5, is SQTIHQWPATLVQPVGSPLSLECTVEGTSNPNLYWYRQAAGRGLQLLFYSVGIGQISSEVPQNLSASRPQDRQFILSSKKLLLSDSGFYLCAWSNVWETQYFGPGTRLLVL.

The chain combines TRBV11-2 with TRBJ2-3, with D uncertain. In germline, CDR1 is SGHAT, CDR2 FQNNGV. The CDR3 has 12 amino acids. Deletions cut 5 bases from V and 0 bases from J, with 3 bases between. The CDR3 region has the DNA TGTGCCAGCAGCCCCAGCACAGATACGCAGTATTTT. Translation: CASSPSTDTQYF.

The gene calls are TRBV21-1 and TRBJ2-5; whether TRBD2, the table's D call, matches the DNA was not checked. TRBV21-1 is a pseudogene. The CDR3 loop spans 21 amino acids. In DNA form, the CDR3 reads TGTGCCAGCAGCAAAGAGGCCCCCGGGACTAGCGGCCCGTCAGACCAAGAGACCCAGTACTTC. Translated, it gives CASSKEAPGTSGPSDQETQYF.

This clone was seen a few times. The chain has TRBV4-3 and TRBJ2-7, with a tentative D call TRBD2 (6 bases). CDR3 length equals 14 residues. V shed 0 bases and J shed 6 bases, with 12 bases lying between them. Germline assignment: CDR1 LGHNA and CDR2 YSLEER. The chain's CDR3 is CASSQDPAGLEQYF. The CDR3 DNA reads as TGCGCCAGCAGCCAAGATCCGGCGGGGCTCGAGCAGTACTTC.

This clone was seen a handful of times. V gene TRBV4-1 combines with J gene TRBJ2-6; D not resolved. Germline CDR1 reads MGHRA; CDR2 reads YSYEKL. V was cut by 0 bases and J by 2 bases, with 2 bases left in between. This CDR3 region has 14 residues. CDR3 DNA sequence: TGCGCCAGCAGCCAAGACACTGGGGCCAACGTCCTGACTTTC. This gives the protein CASSQDTGANVLTF.

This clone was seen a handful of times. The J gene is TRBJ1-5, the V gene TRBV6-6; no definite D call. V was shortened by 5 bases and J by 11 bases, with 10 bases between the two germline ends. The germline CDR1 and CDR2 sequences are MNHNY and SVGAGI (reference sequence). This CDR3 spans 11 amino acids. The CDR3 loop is CASSVESTQHF. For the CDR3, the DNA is TGTGCCAGCAGTGTGGAGAGTACCCAGCATTTT.

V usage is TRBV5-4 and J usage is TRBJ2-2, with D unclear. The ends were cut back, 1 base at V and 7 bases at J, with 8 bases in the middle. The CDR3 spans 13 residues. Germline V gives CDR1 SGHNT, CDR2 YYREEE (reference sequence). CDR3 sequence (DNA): TGTGCCAGCAGCTTGTCAAAGGACGGGGAGCTGTTTTTT. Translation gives CASSLSKDGELFF.

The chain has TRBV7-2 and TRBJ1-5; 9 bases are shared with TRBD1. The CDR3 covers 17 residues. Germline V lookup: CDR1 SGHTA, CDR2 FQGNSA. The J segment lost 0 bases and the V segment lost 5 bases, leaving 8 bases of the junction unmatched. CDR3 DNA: TGTGCCAGCAGCCGATGGGGGACAGGGTTTAGCAATCAGCCCCAGCATTTT. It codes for CASSRWGTGFSNQPQHF.